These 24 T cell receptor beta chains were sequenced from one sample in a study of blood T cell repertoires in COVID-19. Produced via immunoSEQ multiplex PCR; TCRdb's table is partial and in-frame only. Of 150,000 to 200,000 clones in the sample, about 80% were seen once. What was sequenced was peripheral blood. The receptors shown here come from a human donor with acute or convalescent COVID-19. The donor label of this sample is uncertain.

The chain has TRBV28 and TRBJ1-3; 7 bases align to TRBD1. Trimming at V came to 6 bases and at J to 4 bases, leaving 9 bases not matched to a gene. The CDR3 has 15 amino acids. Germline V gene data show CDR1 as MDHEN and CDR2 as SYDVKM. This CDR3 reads CASSPRGPGGNTIYF. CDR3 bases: TGTGCCAGCAGCCCTAGGGGGCCGGGCGGAAACACCATATATTTT.

In DNA, the CDR3 is TGTGCCAGCAGCTCGATCGCGCTCAATGAGCAGTTCTTC. Translated, it gives CASSSIALNEQFF. The J gene is TRBJ2-1, the V gene TRBV28, with no clear D. The CDR3 spans 13 residues. Germline CDR1 and CDR2: MDHEN and SYDVKM. V was pared by 6 bases and J by 6 bases, with 12 bases between.

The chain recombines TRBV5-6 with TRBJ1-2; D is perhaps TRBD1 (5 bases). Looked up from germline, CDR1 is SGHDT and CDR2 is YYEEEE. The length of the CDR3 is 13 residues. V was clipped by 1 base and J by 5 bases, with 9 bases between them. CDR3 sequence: CASSLTSGYGYTF. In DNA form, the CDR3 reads TGTGCCAGCAGCTTGACGTCAGGGTATGGCTACACCTTC.

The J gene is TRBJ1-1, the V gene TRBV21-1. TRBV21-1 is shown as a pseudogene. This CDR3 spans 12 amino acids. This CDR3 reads CASGDMNTEAFF. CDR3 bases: TGTGCCAGCGGAGATATGAACACTGAAGCTTTCTTT.

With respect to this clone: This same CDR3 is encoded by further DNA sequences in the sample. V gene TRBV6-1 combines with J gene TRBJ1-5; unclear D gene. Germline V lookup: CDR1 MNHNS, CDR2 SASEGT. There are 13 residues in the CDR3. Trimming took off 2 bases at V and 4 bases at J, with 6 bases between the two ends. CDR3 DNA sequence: TGTGCCAGCAGTGAATCAGGAAATCAGCCCCAGCATTTT. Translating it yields CASSESGNQPQHF.

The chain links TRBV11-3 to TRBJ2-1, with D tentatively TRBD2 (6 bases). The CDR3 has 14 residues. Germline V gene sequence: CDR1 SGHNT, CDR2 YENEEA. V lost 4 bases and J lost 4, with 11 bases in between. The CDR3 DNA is TGTGCCAGCAGCTCACGGACTAAATACAATGAGCAGTTCTTC. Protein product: CASSSRTKYNEQFF.

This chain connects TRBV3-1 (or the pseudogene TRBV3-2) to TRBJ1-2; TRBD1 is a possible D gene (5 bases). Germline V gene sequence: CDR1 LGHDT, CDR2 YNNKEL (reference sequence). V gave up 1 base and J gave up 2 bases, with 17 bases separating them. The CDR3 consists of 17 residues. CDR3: CASSQADLGGVNYGYTF. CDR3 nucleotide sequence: TGTGCCAGCAGCCAAGCGGACCTCGGGGGGGTGAACTATGGCTACACCTTC.

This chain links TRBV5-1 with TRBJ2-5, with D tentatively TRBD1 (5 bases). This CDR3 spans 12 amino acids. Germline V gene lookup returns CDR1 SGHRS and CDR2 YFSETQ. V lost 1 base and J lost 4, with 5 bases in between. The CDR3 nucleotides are TGCGCCAGCAGCTTGCAGGGAGAGACCCAGTACTTC. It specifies CASSLQGETQYF.

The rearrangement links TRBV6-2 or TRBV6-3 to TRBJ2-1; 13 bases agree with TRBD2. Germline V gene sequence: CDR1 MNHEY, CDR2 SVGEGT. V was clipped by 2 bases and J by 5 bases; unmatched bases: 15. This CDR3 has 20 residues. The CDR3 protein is CASSYRPRTVGTSGNNEQFF. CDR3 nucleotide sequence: TGTGCCAGCAGTTACCGGCCGCGGACGGTGGGGACTAGCGGGAACAATGAGCAGTTCTTC.

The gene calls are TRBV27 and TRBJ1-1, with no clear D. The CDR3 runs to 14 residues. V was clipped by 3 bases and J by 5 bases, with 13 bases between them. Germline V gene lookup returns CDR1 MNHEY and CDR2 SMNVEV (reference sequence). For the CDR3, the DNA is TGTGCCAGCAGTTTTTTGGATCGAGGGACTGAAGCTTTCTTT. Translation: CASSFLDRGTEAFF.

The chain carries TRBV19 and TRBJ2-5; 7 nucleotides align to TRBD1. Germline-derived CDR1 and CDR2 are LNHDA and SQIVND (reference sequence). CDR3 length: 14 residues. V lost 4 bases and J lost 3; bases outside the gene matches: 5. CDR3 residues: CASSTGTDKETQYF. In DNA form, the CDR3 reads TGTGCCAGTAGTACCGGGACAGATAAAGAGACCCAGTACTTC.

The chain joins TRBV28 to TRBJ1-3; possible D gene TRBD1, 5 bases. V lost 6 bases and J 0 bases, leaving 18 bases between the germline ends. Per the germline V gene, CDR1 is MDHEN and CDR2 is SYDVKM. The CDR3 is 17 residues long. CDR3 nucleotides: TGTGCCAGCAGCCAATGGGGCGGGATCAGCTCTGGAAACACCATATATTTT. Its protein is CASSQWGGISSGNTIYF.

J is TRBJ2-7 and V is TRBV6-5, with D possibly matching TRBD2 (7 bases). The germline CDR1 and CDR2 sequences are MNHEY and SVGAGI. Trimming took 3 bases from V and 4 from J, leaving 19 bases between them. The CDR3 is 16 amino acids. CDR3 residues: CASSYKRWGGGYEQYF. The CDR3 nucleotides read TGTGCCAGCAGTTATAAGCGTTGGGGAGGGGGATACGAGCAGTACTTC.

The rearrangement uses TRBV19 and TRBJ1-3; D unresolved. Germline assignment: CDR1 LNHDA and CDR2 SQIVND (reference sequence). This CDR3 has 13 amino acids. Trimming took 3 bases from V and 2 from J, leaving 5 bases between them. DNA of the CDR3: TGTGCCAGTAGTATCACTCCTGGAAACACCATATATTTT. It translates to CASSITPGNTIYF.

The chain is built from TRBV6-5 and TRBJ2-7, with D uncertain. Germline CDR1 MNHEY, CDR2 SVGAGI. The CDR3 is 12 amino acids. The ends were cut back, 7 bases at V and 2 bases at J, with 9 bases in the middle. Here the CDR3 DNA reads TGTGCCAGCACGTCGTCGGCCTACGAGCAGTACTTC. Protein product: CASTSSAYEQYF.

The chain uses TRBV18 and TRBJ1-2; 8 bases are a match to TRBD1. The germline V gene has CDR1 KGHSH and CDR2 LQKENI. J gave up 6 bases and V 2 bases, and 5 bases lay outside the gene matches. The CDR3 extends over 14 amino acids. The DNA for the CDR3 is TGTGCCAGCTCACCAATCGCAGGGGGCGATGGCTACACCTTC. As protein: CASSPIAGGDGYTF.

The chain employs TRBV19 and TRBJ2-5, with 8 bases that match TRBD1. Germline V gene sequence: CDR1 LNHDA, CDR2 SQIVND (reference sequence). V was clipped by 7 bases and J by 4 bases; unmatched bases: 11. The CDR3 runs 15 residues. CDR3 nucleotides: TGTGCCAGTAAAAAGGGGTCAGGGGGCACAGAGACCCAGTACTTC. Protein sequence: CASKKGSGGTETQYF.

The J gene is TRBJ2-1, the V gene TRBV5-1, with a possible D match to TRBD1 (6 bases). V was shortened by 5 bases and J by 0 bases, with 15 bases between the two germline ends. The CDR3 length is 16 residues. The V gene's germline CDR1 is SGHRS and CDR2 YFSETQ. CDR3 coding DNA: TGCGCCAGCAGGTCGGGATCGGACAGCTCCTACAATGAGCAGTTCTTC. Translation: CASRSGSDSSYNEQFF.

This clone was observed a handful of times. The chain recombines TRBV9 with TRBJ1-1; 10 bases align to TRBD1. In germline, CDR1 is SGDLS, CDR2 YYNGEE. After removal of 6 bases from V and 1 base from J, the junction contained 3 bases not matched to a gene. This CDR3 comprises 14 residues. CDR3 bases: TGTGCCAGCAACCGGGACAGGGGGAACACTGAAGCTTTCTTT. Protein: CASNRDRGNTEAFF.

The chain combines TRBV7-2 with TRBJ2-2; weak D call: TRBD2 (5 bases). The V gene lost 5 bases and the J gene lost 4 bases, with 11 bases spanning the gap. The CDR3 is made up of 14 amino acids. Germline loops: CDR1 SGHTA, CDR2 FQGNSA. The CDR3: CASSTRARTGELFF. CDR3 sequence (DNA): TGTGCCAGCAGCACTAGGGCCCGCACCGGGGAGCTGTTTTTT.

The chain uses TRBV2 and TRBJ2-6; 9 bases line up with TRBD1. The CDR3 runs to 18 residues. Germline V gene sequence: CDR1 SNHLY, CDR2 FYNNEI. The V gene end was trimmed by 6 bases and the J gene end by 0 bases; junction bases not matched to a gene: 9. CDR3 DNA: TGTGCCAGCAGCGCCCGGGACAGGGTAAGCTCTGGGGCCAACGTCCTGACTTTC. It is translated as CASSARDRVSSGANVLTF.

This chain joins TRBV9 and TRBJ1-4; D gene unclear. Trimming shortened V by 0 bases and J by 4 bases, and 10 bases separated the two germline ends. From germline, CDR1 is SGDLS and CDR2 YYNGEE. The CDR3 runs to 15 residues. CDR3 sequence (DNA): TGTGCCAGCAGCGTAGGGAACAGCCGTAATGAAAAACTGTTTTTT. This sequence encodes CASSVGNSRNEKLFF.

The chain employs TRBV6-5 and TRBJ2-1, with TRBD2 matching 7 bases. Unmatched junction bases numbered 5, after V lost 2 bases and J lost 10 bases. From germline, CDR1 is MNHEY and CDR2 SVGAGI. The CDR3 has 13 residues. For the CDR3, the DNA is TGTGCCAGCAGTTACAGCGGGGCAAGAGAGCAGTTCTTC. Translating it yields CASSYSGAREQFF.

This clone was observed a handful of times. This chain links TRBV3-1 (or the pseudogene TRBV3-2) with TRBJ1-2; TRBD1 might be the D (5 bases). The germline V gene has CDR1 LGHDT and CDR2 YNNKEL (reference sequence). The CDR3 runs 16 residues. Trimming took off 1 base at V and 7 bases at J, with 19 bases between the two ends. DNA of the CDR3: TGTGCCAGCAGCCAAGCATCTATCCGGGGGGAATCTGGCTACACCTTC. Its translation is CASSQASIRGESGYTF.